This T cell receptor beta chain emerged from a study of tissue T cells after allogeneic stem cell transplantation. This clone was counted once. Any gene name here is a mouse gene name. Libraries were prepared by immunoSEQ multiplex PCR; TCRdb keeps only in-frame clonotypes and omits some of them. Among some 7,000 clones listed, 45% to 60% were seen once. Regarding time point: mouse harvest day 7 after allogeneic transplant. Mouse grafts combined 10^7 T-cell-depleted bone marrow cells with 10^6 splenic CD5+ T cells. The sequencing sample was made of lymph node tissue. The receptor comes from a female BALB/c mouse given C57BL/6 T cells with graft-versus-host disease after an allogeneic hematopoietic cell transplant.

The covered CDR3 bases are TGTGCCAGCTCACGGGACTGGGGGGGCCATGCTGAGCAGTTC. As protein: CASSRDWGGHAEQF. The entire CDR3 reads CASSRDWGGHAEQFF. The V gene is TRBV12-2, the J gene TRBJ2-1, with TRBD2 identical over 14 bases. The observed sequence ends 1 residue before the CDR3 terminus, with the missing tail filled in from the germline J gene. V lost 4 bases and J lost 5; bases outside the gene matches: 3. The CDR3 has 15 residues. Germline V gene data show CDR1 as SGHLS and CDR2 as HYDKME. The full variable domain, in which reference TRBV12-2 and TRBJ2-1 provide the parts outside the CDR3, is NSGVVQSPRYIIKGKGERSILKCIPISGHLSVAWYQQTQGQELKFFIQHYDKMERDKGNLPSRFSVQQFDDYHSEMNMSALELEDSAVYFCASSRDWGGHAEQFFGPGTRLTVL.